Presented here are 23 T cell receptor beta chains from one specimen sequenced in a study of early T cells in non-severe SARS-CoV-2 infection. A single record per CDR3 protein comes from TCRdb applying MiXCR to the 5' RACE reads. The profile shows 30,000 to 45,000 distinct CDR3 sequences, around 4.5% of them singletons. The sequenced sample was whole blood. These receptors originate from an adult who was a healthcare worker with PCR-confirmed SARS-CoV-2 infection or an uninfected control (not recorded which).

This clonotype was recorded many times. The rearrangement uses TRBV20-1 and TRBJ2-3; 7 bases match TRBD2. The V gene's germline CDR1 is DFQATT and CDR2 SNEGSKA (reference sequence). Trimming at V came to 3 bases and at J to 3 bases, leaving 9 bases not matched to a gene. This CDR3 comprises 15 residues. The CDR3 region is CSASPLSGYTDTQYF. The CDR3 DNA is TGCAGTGCTAGCCCGCTTAGCGGGTATACAGATACGCAGTATTTT.

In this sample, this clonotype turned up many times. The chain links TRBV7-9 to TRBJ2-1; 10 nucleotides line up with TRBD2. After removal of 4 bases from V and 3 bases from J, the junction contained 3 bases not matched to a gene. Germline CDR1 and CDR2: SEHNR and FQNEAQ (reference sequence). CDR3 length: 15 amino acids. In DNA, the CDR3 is TGTGCCAGCAGCTCAAGCGGGAGGGTCTACAATGAGCAGTTCTTC. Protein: CASSSSGRVYNEQFF.

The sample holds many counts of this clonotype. The CDR3 sequence is CASSRTGPYEQYF. In DNA, the CDR3 is TGTGCCAGCAGCCGGACTGGCCCCTACGAGCAGTACTTC. The rearrangement joins TRBV7-9 to TRBJ2-7, with a possible D match to TRBD2 (5 bases). From germline, CDR1 is SEHNR and CDR2 FQNEAQ (reference sequence). Trimming left V 5 bases short and J 2 bases short, with 10 bases between. The CDR3 has 13 residues.

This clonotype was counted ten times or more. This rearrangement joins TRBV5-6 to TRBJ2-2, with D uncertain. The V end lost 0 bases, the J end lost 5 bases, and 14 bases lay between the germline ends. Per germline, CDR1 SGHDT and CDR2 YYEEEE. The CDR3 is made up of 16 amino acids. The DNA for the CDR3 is TGTGCCAGCAGCTTGGAGGTCCCCCTCGGGACCGGGGAGCTGTTTTTT. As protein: CASSLEVPLGTGELFF. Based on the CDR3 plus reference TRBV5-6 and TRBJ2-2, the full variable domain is DAGVTQSPTHLIKTRGQQVTLRCSPKSGHDTVSWYQQALGQGPQFIFQYYEEEERQRGNFPDRFSGHQFPNYSSELNVNALLLGDSALYLCASSLEVPLGTGELFFGEGSRLTVL.

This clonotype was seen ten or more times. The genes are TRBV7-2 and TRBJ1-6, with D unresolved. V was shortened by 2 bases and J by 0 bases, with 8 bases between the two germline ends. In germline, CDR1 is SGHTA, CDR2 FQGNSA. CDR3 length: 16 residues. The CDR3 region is CASSLTRSSYNSPLHF. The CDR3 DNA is TGTGCCAGCAGCTTAACCCGAAGCTCCTATAATTCACCCCTCCACTTT. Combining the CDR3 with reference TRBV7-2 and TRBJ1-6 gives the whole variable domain GAGVSQSPSNKVTEKGKDVELRCDPISGHTALYWYRQSLGQGLEFLIYFQGNSAPDKSGLPSDRFSAERTGGSVSTLTIQRTQQEDSAVYLCASSLTRSSYNSPLHFGNGTRLTVT.

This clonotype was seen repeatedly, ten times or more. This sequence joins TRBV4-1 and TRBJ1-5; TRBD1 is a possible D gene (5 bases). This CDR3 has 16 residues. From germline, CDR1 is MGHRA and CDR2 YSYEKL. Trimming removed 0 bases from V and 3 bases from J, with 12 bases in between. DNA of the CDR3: TGCGCCAGCAGCCAAGATGGGGCGGGTTACAATCAGCCCCAGCATTTT. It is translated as CASSQDGAGYNQPQHF.

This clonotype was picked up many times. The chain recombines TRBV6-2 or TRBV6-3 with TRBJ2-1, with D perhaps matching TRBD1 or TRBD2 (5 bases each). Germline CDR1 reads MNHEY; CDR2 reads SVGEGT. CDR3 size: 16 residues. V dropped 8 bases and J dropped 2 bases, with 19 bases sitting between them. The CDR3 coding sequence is TGTGCCAGCGGTCGGGGCCGATTTGGGACCTACAATGAGCAGTTCTTC. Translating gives CASGRGRFGTYNEQFF.

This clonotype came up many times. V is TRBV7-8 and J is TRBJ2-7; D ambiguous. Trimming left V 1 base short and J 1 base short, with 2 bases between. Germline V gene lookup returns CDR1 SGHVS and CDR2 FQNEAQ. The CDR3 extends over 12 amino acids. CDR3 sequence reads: CASSLGSYEQYF. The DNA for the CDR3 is TGTGCCAGCAGCTTAGGGTCCTACGAGCAGTACTTC.

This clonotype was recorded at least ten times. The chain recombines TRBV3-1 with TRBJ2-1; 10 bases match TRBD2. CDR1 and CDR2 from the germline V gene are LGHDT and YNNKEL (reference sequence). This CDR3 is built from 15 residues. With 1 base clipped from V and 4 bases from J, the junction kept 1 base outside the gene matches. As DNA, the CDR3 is TGTGCCAGCAGCCAAGCTAGCGGGAGTTACAATGAGCAGTTCTTC. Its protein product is CASSQASGSYNEQFF.

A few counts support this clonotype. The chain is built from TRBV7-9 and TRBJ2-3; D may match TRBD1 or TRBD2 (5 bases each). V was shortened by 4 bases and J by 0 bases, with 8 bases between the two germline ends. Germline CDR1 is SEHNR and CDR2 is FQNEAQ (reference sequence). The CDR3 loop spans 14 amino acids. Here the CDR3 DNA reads TGTGCCAGCAGCTGGGACGGGAGCACAGATACGCAGTATTTT. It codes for CASSWDGSTDTQYF. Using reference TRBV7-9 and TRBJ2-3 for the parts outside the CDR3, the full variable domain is DTGVSQNPRHKITKRGQNVTFRCDPISEHNRLYWYRQTLGQGPEFLTYFQNEAQLEKSRLLSDRFSAERPKGSFSTLEIQRTEQGDSAMYLCASSWDGSTDTQYFGPGTRLTVL.

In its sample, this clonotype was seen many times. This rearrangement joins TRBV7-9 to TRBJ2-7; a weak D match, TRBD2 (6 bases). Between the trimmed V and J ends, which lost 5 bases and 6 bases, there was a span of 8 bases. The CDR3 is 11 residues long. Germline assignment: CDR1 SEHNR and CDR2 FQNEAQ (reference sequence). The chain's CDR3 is CASSQTSEQYF. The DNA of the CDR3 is TGTGCCAGCAGCCAGACTAGCGAGCAGTACTTC. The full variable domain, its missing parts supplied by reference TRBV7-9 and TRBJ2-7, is DTGVSQNPRHKITKRGQNVTFRCDPISEHNRLYWYRQTLGQGPEFLTYFQNEAQLEKSRLLSDRFSAERPKGSFSTLEIQRTEQGDSAMYLCASSQTSEQYFGPGTRLTVT.

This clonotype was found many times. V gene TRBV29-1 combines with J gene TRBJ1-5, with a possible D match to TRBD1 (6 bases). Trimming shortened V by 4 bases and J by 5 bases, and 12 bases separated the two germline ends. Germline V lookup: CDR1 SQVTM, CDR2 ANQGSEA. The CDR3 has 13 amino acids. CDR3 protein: CSVGQARDQPQHF. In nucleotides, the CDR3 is TGCAGCGTTGGACAGGCAAGAGATCAGCCCCAGCATTTT.

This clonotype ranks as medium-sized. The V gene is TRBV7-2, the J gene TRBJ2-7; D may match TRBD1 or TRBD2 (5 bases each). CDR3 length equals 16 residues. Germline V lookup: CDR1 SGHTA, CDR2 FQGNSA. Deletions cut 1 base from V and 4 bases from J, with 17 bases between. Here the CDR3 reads CASSLVAPSWGYEQYF. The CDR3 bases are TGTGCCAGCAGCTTAGTTGCTCCTAGTTGGGGGTACGAGCAGTACTTC.

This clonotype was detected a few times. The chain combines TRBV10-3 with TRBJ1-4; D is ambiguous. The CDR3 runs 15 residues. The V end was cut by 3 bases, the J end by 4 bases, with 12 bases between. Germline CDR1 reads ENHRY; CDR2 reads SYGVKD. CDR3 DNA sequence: TGTGCCATCAGTGATTCGACCGCGGATAATGAAAAACTGTTTTTT. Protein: CAISDSTADNEKLFF.

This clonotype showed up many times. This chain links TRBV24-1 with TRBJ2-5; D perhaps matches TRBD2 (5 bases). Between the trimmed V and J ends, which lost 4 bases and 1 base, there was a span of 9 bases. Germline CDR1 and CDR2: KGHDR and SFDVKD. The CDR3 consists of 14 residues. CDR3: CATSDSGAQETQYF. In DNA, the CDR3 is TGTGCCACCAGTGACAGCGGAGCCCAAGAGACCCAGTACTTC.

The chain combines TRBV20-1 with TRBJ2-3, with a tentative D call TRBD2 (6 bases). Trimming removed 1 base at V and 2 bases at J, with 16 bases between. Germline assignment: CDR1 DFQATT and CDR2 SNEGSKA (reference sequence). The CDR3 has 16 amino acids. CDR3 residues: CSARGPSRGATDTQYF. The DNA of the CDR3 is TGCAGTGCTAGAGGTCCCTCGCGGGGTGCCACAGATACGCAGTATTTT.

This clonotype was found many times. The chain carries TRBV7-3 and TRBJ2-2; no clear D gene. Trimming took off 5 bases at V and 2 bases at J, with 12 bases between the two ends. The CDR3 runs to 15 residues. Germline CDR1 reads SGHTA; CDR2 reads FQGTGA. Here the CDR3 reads CASSVTGHNTGELFF. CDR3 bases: TGTGCCAGCAGCGTCACCGGGCATAACACCGGGGAGCTGTTTTTT. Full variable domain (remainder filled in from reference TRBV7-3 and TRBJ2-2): GAGVSQTPSNKVTEKGKYVELRCDPISGHTALYWYRQSLGQGPEFLIYFQGTGAADDSGLPNDRFFAVRPEGSVSTLKIQRTERGDSAVYLCASSVTGHNTGELFFGEGSRLTVL.

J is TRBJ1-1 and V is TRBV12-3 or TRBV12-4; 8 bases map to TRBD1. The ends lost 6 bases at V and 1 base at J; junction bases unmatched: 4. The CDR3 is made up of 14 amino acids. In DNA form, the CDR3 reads TGTGCCAGCAGCCAGGGGACAGGGAACACTGAAGCTTTCTTT. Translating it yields CASSQGTGNTEAFF.

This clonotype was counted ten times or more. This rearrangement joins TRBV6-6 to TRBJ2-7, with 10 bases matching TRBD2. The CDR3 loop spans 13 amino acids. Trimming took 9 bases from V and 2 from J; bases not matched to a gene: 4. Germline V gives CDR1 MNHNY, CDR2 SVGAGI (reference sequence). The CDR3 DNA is TGTGCCAGTGGTACTAGCGGGACCTACGAGCAGTACTTC. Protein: CASGTSGTYEQYF.

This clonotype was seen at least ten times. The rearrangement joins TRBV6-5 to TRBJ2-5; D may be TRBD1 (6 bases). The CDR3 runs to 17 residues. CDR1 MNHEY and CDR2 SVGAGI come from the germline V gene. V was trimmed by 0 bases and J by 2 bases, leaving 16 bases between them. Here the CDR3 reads CASSYSIGGRGQETQYF. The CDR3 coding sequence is TGTGCCAGCAGTTACTCGATTGGCGGTAGGGGGCAAGAGACCCAGTACTTC.

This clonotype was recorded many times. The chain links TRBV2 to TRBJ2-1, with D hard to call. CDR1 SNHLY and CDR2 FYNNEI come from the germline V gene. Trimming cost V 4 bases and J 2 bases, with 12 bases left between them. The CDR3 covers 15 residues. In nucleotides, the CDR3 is TGTGCCAGCAGTGTCAGCGAGCCTACCTACAATGAGCAGTTCTTC. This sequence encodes CASSVSEPTYNEQFF.

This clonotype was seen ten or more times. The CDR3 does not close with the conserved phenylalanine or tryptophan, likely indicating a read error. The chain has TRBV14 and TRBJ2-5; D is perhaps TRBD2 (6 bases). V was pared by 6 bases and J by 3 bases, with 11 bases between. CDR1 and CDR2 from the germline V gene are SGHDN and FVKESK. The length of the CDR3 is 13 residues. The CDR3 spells CASRRGTEETQYL. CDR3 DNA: TGTGCCAGCAGGCGCGGGACGGAAGAGACCCAGTACTTG.

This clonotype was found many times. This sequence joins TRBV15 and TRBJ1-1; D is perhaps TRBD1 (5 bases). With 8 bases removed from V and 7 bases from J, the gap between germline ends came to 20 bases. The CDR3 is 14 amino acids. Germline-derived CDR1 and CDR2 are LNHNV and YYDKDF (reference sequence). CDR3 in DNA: TGTGCCACCCGAGTTGGAGGGGACCCTTATGAAGCTTTCTTT. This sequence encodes CATRVGGDPYEAFF.